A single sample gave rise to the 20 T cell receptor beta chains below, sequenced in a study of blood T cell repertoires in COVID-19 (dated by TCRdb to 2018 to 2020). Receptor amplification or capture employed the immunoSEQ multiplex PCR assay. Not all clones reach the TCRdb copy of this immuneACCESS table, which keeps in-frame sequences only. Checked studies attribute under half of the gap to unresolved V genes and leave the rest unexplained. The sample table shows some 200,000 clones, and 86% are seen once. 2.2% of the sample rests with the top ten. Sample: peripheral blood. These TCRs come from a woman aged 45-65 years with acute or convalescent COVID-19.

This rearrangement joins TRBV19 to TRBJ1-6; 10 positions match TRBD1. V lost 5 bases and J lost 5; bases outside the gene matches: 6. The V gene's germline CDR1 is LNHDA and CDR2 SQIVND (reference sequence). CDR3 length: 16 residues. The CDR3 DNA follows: TGTGCCAGTAGTCAAGGGACAGGGGTCGATAATTCACCCCTCCACTTT. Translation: CASSQGTGVDNSPLHF.

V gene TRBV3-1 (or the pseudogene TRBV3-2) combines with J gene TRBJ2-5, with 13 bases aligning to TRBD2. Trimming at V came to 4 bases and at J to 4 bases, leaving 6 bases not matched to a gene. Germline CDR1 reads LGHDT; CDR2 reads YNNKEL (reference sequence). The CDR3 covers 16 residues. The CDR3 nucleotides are TGTGCCAGCAGCCTCTGGGGACTAGCGGGAAGAGAGACCCAGTACTTC. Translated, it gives CASSLWGLAGRETQYF.

CDR3 region: CASSFRGRVATEAFF. DNA for the CDR3: TGTGCCAGCAGCTTCAGGGGGCGGGTGGCCACTGAAGCTTTCTTT. This chain uses TRBV7-2 with TRBJ1-1, with 8 bases matching TRBD1. The CDR3 extends over 15 amino acids. Looked up from germline, CDR1 is SGHTA and CDR2 is FQGNSA. V shed 3 bases and J 4 bases; nucleotides not matched to a gene: 7.

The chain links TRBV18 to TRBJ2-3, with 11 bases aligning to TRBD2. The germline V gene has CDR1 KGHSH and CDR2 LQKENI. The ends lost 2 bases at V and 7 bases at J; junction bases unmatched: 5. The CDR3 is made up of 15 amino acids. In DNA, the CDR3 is TGTGCCAGCTCACCAGAGACTAGCGGGGACTATACGCAGTATTTT. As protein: CASSPETSGDYTQYF.

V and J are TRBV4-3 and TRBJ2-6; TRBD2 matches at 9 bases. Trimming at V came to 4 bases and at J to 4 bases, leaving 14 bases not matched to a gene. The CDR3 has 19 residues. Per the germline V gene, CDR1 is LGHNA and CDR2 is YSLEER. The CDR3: CASSRGGAGSLSGANVLTF. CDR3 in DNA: TGCGCCAGCAGCCGCGGGGGGGCCGGAAGTTTAAGCGGGGCCAACGTCCTGACTTTC.

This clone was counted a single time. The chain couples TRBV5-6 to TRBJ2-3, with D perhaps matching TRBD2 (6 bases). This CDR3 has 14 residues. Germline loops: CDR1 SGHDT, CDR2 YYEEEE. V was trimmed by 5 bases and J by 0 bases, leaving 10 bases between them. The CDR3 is CASSSSGSTDTQYF. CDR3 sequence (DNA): TGTGCCAGCAGTTCAAGCGGGAGCACAGATACGCAGTATTTT.

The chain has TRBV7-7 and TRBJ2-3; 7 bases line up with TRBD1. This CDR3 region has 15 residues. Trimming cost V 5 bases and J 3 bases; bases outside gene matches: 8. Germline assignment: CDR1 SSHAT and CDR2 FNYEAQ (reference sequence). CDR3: CASSPDRDVTDTQYF. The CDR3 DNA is TGTGCCAGCAGCCCCGACAGGGATGTAACAGATACGCAGTATTTT.

CDR3 coding DNA: TGTGCCAGCAGTGGACTATCCGGGACAGCGAATCAGCCCCAGCATTTT. Translation: CASSGLSGTANQPQHF. This rearrangement joins TRBV6-1 to TRBJ1-5; TRBD1 agrees at 7 bases. CDR3 size: 16 residues. Unmatched junction bases numbered 10, after V lost 4 bases and J lost 4 bases. CDR1 is MNHNS and CDR2 is SASEGT in the germline V gene.

CDR3: CASSQVRGVLPTNEKLFF. As DNA, the CDR3 is TGCGCCAGCAGCCAAGTTCGGGGGGTTTTGCCAACTAATGAAAAACTGTTTTTT. V gene TRBV4-3 combines with J gene TRBJ1-4, with a weak D call TRBD1 (5 bases). Per germline, CDR1 LGHNA and CDR2 YSLEER. The CDR3 is 18 amino acids. V was shortened by 1 base and J by 0 bases, with 15 bases between the two germline ends.

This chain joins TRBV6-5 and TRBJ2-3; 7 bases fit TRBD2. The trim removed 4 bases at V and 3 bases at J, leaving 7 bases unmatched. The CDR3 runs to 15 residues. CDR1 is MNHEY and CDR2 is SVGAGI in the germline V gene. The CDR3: CASSSLTSRTDTQYF. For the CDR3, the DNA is TGTGCCAGCAGTTCACTGACTAGCCGAACAGATACGCAGTATTTT.

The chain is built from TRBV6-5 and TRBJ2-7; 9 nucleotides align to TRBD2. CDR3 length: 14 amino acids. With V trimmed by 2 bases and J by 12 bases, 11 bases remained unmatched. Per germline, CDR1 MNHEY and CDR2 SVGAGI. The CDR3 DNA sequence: TGTGCCAGCAGTTACCCGGGGGCGGGAGGGCCTCCGTACTTC. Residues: CASSYPGAGGPPYF.

CDR3 in DNA: TGTGCCAGCAGCGTAGGCGGGGAAACTGGCAATCAGCCCCAGCATTTT. This gives the protein CASSVGGETGNQPQHF. The chain combines TRBV9 with TRBJ1-5; D call uncertain. Germline lookup yields CDR1 SGDLS and CDR2 YYNGEE. The CDR3 is 16 amino acids. The germline V and J ends were trimmed by 0 bases and 2 bases, with 12 bases remaining between them.

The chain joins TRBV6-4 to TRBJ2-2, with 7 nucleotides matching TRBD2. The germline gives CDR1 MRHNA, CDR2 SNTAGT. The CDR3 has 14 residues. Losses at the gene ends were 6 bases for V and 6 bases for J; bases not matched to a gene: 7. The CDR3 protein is CASRLLASAGELFF. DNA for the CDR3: TGTGCCAGCAGGTTACTAGCGTCGGCCGGGGAGCTGTTTTTT.

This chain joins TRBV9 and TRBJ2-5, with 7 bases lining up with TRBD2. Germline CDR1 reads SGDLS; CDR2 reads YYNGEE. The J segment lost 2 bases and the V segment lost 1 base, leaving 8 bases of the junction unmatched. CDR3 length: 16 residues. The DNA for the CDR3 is TGTGCCAGCAGCGTACGGACGGGACTACCTCAAGAGACCCAGTACTTC. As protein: CASSVRTGLPQETQYF.

CDR3 in amino acids: CASRTAGGPGDEQFF. CDR3 in DNA: TGTGCCAGTAGAACAGCGGGAGGGCCGGGGGATGAGCAGTTCTTC. The chain carries TRBV19 and TRBJ2-1; 10 positions agree with TRBD2. From germline, CDR1 is LNHDA and CDR2 SQIVND (reference sequence). The junction had 10 bases not matched to a gene; V was cut back by 6 bases and J by 8 bases. The CDR3 totals 15 residues.

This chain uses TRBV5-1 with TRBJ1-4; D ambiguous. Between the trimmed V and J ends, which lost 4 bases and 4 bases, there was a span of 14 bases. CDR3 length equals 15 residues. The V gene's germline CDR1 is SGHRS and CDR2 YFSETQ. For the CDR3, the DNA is TGCGCCAGCAGCGAGGCAGTGGAAGATAATGAAAAACTGTTTTTT. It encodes CASSEAVEDNEKLFF.

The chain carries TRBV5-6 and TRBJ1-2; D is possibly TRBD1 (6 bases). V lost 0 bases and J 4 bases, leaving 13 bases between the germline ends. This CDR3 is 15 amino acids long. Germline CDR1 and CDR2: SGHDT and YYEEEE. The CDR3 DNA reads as TGTGCCAGCAGCTTGGCTGGGGGGGGCAGCTATGGCTACACCTTC. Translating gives CASSLAGGGSYGYTF. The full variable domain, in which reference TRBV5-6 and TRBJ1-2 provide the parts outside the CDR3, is DAGVTQSPTHLIKTRGQQVTLRCSPKSGHDTVSWYQQALGQGPQFIFQYYEEEERQRGNFPDRFSGHQFPNYSSELNVNALLLGDSALYLCASSLAGGGSYGYTFGSGTRLTVV.

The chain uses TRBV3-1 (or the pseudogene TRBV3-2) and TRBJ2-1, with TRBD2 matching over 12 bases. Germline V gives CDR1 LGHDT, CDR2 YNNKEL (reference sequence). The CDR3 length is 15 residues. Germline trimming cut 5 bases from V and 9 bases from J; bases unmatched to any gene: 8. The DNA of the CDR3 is TGTGCCAGCAGCATGCGAGGACTAGCGGGGCCTGAGCAGTTCTTC. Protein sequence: CASSMRGLAGPEQFF.

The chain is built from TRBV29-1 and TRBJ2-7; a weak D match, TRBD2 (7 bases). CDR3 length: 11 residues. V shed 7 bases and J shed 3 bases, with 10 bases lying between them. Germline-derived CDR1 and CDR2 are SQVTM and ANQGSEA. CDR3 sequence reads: CSGGGLYEQYF. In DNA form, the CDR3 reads TGCAGCGGGGGGGGGCTCTACGAGCAGTACTTC.

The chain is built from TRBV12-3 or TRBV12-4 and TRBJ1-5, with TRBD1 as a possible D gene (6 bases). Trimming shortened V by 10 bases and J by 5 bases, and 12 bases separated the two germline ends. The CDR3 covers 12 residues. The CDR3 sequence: CATQGYDQPQHF. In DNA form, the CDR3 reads TGTGCCACCCAGGGGTATGATCAGCCCCAGCATTTT.